Below, 32 T cell receptor beta chains from the same sample are listed, as sequenced in a study of CD8 T cells in ankylosing spondylitis. Overall study findings and caveats: Ankylosing spondylitis blood appeared to be characterized by a TCR beta motif of about 8 highly homologous variants.

TCRdb passed the 5' RACE reads through MiXCR, listing each CDR3 protein once. The sample has roughly 400,000 distinct CDR3 sequences; 20% to 25% are singletons. Antigen specificity for these receptors is unknown. The sample comprised blood, either unsorted or a sorted T cell fraction (not recorded which). The receptor set was obtained from a male donor with ankylosing spondylitis.

The CDR3 region is CASSIRQGTEFHEQYF. CDR3 DNA: TGCGCCAGCAGCATCCGACAGGGGACTGAATTCCACGAGCAGTACTTC. V is TRBV4-1 and J is TRBJ2-7; 8 bases match TRBD1. The germline CDR1 and CDR2 sequences are MGHRA and YSYEKL. The CDR3 length is 16 residues. Trimming removed 5 bases from V and 5 bases from J; junction bases left unmatched: 14.

This clonotype was seen only a few times. The genes are TRBV28 and TRBJ1-5; TRBD1 matches 7 bases. From germline, CDR1 is MDHEN and CDR2 SYDVKM. This CDR3 spans 13 amino acids. The J segment lost 6 bases and the V segment lost 6 bases, leaving 5 bases of the junction unmatched. CDR3 region: CASRRQGGQPQHF. CDR3 nucleotide sequence: TGTGCCAGCAGGCGACAGGGCGGTCAGCCCCAGCATTTT.

The chain is built from TRBV24-1 and TRBJ2-3, with TRBD1 identical over 8 bases. Germline V CDR1 and CDR2: KGHDR, SFDVKD. CDR3 size: 14 residues. V shed 3 bases and J 4 bases; nucleotides not matched to a gene: 2. This chain's CDR3 is CATSDTGGSDTQYF. CDR3 in DNA: TGTGCCACCAGTGATACAGGGGGGTCAGATACGCAGTATTTT.

This sequence joins TRBV9 and TRBJ1-3; TRBD1 aligns across 7 bases. The V segment lost 3 bases and the J segment 7 bases; nucleotides outside the gene matches: 10. The CDR3 spans 15 residues. In germline, CDR1 is SGDLS, CDR2 YYNGEE. CDR3 DNA sequence: TGTGCCAGCAGCGCAGGGGGGACTAACGGGAACACCATATATTTT. As protein: CASSAGGTNGNTIYF.

The CDR3 is CSAKGISYEQYF. In DNA, the CDR3 is TGCAGTGCTAAAGGCATCTCCTACGAGCAGTACTTC. J is TRBJ2-7 and V is TRBV20-1; the D is unclear. The CDR3 has 12 amino acids. Between the trimmed V and J ends, which lost 4 bases and 0 bases, there was a span of 7 bases. CDR1 and CDR2 (germline): DFQATT, SNEGSKA (reference sequence).

In this sample, this clonotype turned up a few times. This sequence joins TRBV2 and TRBJ2-2; TRBD1 matches 9 bases. Trimming removed 5 bases from V and 6 bases from J; junction bases left unmatched: 7. This CDR3 comprises 15 residues. Germline V lookup: CDR1 SNHLY, CDR2 FYNNEI. The chain's CDR3 is CASSFAGQGPGELFF. CDR3 DNA sequence: TGTGCCAGCAGTTTCGCGGGACAGGGTCCCGGGGAGCTGTTTTTT.

This clonotype was detected a few times. The rearrangement links TRBV20-1 to TRBJ2-1, with 8 bases aligning to TRBD2. Germline V gene data show CDR1 as DFQATT and CDR2 as SNEGSKA (reference sequence). The J segment lost 2 bases and the V segment lost 3 bases, leaving 9 bases of the junction unmatched. The CDR3 has 16 residues. The DNA of the CDR3 is TGCAGTGCTAGGAGGTACGGGAGGGTGACCTACAATGAGCAGTTCTTC. It is translated as CSARRYGRVTYNEQFF.

This clonotype was recorded a few times. This chain connects TRBV15 to TRBJ1-5; D gene unclear. V dropped 0 bases and J dropped 0 bases, with 12 bases sitting between them. Germline CDR1 and CDR2: LNHNV and YYDKDF (reference sequence). There are 17 residues in the CDR3. The CDR3 spells CATSRDYRVYSNQPQHF. CDR3 nucleotides: TGTGCCACCAGCAGAGATTACCGAGTTTATAGCAATCAGCCCCAGCATTTT. The full variable domain, completed using reference TRBV15 and TRBJ1-5, is DAMVIQNPRYQVTQFGKPVTLSCSQTLNHNVMYWYQQKSSQAPKLLFHYYDKDFNNEADTPDNFQSRRPNTSFCFLDIRSPGLGDTAMYLCATSRDYRVYSNQPQHFGDGTRLSIL.

This chain links TRBV5-6 with TRBJ2-2, with D unresolved. Trimming pared 0 bases from V and 1 base from J, leaving 10 bases between. The CDR3 is 16 residues long. Germline CDR1 reads SGHDT; CDR2 reads YYEEEE. CDR3 protein: CASSLGSSLNTGELFF. The CDR3 bases are TGTGCCAGCAGCTTGGGCTCCTCCCTGAACACCGGGGAGCTGTTTTTT.

This clonotype was detected a few times. V gene TRBV2 combines with J gene TRBJ2-3, with D hard to call. The CDR3 loop spans 12 amino acids. Trimming took 7 bases from V and 1 from J, leaving 6 bases between them. Germline assignment: CDR1 SNHLY and CDR2 FYNNEI. The CDR3 here is CASTWGTDTQYF. The DNA for the CDR3 is TGTGCCAGCACCTGGGGCACAGATACGCAGTATTTT.

This clonotype was recorded a few times. This chain uses TRBV5-6 with TRBJ1-4; D gene uncertain. Germline CDR1 SGHDT, CDR2 YYEEEE. Trimming pared 2 bases from V and 7 bases from J, leaving 12 bases between. The CDR3 loop spans 14 amino acids. CDR3 sequence (DNA): TGTGCCAGCAGCTTTCGGGGTTACGGTGAAAAACTGTTTTTT. It yields the protein CASSFRGYGEKLFF.

A few counts support this clonotype. The chain is built from TRBV24-1 and TRBJ2-2, with TRBD1 identical over 7 bases. Germline CDR1 is KGHDR and CDR2 is SFDVKD. J was trimmed by 7 bases and V by 3 bases; bases with no gene match: 10. The CDR3 spans 16 residues. The CDR3 nucleotides are TGTGCCACCAGTGATCCCGGGACAGTCTTCGACGGGGAGCTGTTTTTT. This codes for CATSDPGTVFDGELFF.

Only one count was recorded for this clonotype. The chain has TRBV20-1 and TRBJ2-1; unclear D gene. This CDR3 comprises 10 residues. Germline loops: CDR1 DFQATT, CDR2 SNEGSKA (reference sequence). The CDR3 protein is CSAAYNEQFF. CDR3 nucleotide sequence: TGCAGCGCCGCGTACAATGAGCAGTTCTTC.

This clonotype was observed at least ten times. The J gene is TRBJ2-1, the V gene TRBV11-3, with TRBD2 matching over 9 bases. The CDR3 has 17 amino acids. V shed 4 bases and J 3 bases; nucleotides not matched to a gene: 10. Germline V gene lookup returns CDR1 SGHNT and CDR2 YENEEA. The DNA of the CDR3 is TGTGCCAGCAGCTCGCCGATTAGCGGGAGCTTCTACAATGAGCAGTTCTTC. Its translation: CASSSPISGSFYNEQFF.

The CDR3 DNA is TGTGCCACCAAGAATCGGCGGGGGCAGGGGGCTTCGGACACCGGGGAGCTGTTTTTT. It is translated as CATKNRRGQGASDTGELFF. V and J are TRBV27 and TRBJ2-2; D might be TRBD1 (8 bases). CDR3 size: 19 residues. The germline gives CDR1 MNHEY, CDR2 SMNVEV (reference sequence). Trimming left V 10 bases short and J 3 bases short, with 30 bases between.

This chain links TRBV29-1 with TRBJ1-1, with D perhaps TRBD1 (6 bases). V was trimmed by 7 bases and J by 6 bases, leaving 12 bases between them. Germline-derived CDR1 and CDR2 are SQVTM and ANQGSEA. CDR3 length: 11 amino acids. The CDR3 loop is CSAARGPEAFF. For the CDR3, the DNA is TGCAGCGCTGCTCGGGGGCCTGAAGCTTTCTTT.

Many counts were recorded for this clonotype. This chain links TRBV9 with TRBJ2-5; D is unclear. Between the trimmed V and J ends, which lost 0 bases and 3 bases, there was a span of 9 bases. The germline CDR1 and CDR2 sequences are SGDLS and YYNGEE. The CDR3 is made up of 14 amino acids. The CDR3 spells CASSVGALEETQYF. The CDR3 DNA reads TGTGCCAGCAGCGTAGGGGCTCTCGAAGAGACCCAGTACTTC.

The chain links TRBV2 to TRBJ2-7; TRBD1 agrees at 8 bases. The CDR3 sequence is 14 residues long. V lost 6 bases, J lost 5 bases, and 9 bases stayed unmatched. The V gene's germline CDR1 is SNHLY and CDR2 FYNNEI. The CDR3 loop reads CASSRDRSSHEQYF. The CDR3 nucleotides read TGTGCCAGCAGCCGGGACAGGTCTTCCCACGAGCAGTACTTC.

The chain combines TRBV7-9 with TRBJ1-5; tentative D call: TRBD1 (6 bases). Germline CDR1 SEHNR, CDR2 FQNEAQ (reference sequence). The CDR3 is made up of 16 amino acids. Between the trimmed V and J ends, which lost 5 bases and 2 bases, there was a span of 16 bases. CDR3 residues: CASSGGLGSGNQPQHF. CDR3 coding DNA: TGTGCCAGCAGCGGGGGGCTGGGGAGTGGCAATCAGCCCCAGCATTTT. The full variable domain, rest sourced from reference TRBV7-9 and TRBJ1-5, is DTGVSQNPRHKITKRGQNVTFRCDPISEHNRLYWYRQTLGQGPEFLTYFQNEAQLEKSRLLSDRFSAERPKGSFSTLEIQRTEQGDSAMYLCASSGGLGSGNQPQHFGDGTRLSIL.

The rearrangement joins TRBV5-6 to TRBJ2-1, with 8 bases identical to TRBD2. V shed 4 bases and J 5 bases; nucleotides not matched to a gene: 5. This CDR3 contains 14 residues. Germline CDR1 is SGHDT and CDR2 is YYEEEE. The CDR3 DNA reads as TGTGCCAGCAGCCGGACTAGCTGGCACAATGAGCAGTTCTTC. It specifies CASSRTSWHNEQFF.

This clonotype was counted between two and nine times. The chain combines TRBV5-6 with TRBJ2-5; no clear D gene. Between the trimmed V and J ends, which lost 4 bases and 5 bases, there was a span of 12 bases. CDR1 and CDR2 (germline): SGHDT, YYEEEE. The length of the CDR3 is 13 residues. This chain's CDR3 is CASSRWAAETQYF. The CDR3 DNA is TGTGCCAGCAGCAGGTGGGCGGCGGAGACCCAGTACTTC. Based on the CDR3 plus reference TRBV5-6 and TRBJ2-5, the full variable domain is DAGVTQSPTHLIKTRGQQVTLRCSPKSGHDTVSWYQQALGQGPQFIFQYYEEEERQRGNFPDRFSGHQFPNYSSELNVNALLLGDSALYLCASSRWAAETQYFGPGTRLLVL.

This clonotype has ten or more counts. CDR3: CSVVMVSSTDTQYF. The CDR3 DNA reads as TGCAGCGTTGTGATGGTGTCTAGCACAGATACGCAGTATTTT. This sequence joins TRBV29-1 and TRBJ2-3, with D uncertain. V was trimmed by 4 bases and J by 0 bases, leaving 11 bases between them. This CDR3 is 14 amino acids long. Germline V gene sequence: CDR1 SQVTM, CDR2 ANQGSEA.

The chain recombines TRBV7-2 with TRBJ1-5; the D gene is possibly TRBD1 (6 bases). The CDR3 is made up of 15 amino acids. Germline V gene sequence: CDR1 SGHTA, CDR2 FQGNSA. Trimming cost V 3 bases and J 0 bases, with 9 bases left between them. The CDR3 region is CASSFRTDSNQPQHF. CDR3 sequence (DNA): TGTGCCAGCAGCTTTAGGACAGATAGCAATCAGCCCCAGCATTTT.

This clonotype was counted only a few times. The chain uses TRBV18 and TRBJ2-2, with TRBD2 matching 7 bases. Germline V gives CDR1 KGHSH, CDR2 LQKENI. V was clipped by 6 bases and J by 0 bases; unmatched bases: 10. The CDR3 sequence is 17 residues long. CDR3 residues: CASSPLGSGANTGELFF. The CDR3 DNA is TGTGCCAGCTCCCCTTTGGGGAGCGGGGCGAACACCGGGGAGCTGTTTTTT.

The chain recombines TRBV7-3 with TRBJ2-5, with 9 bases aligning to TRBD1. Germline CDR1 reads SGHTA; CDR2 reads FQGTGA. The CDR3 has 14 amino acids. Trimming at V came to 4 bases and at J to 5 bases, leaving 5 bases not matched to a gene. CDR3: CASSSTGGGETQYF. The CDR3 DNA reads as TGTGCCAGCAGCTCAACAGGGGGCGGGGAGACCCAGTACTTC.

This rearrangement joins TRBV20-1 to TRBJ2-7; D call uncertain. The CDR3 extends over 15 amino acids. The V end was cut by 0 bases, the J end by 2 bases, with 14 bases between. Germline values: CDR1 DFQATT, CDR2 SNEGSKA (reference sequence). The CDR3 protein is CSARDLLRPTYEQYF. CDR3 in DNA: TGCAGTGCTAGAGATCTTTTGCGACCCACCTACGAGCAGTACTTC.

There are many counts of this clonotype. The V gene is TRBV11-1, the J gene TRBJ1-1; D gene unclear. There are 14 residues in the CDR3. V was shortened by 3 bases and J by 2 bases, with 10 bases between the two germline ends. Per germline, CDR1 SGHAT and CDR2 FQDESV (reference sequence). This CDR3 is CASSFNRINTEAFF. CDR3 in DNA: TGTGCCAGCAGCTTTAACAGAATCAACACTGAAGCTTTCTTT.

The gene calls are TRBV9 and TRBJ2-2, with D uncertain. V was cut by 0 bases and J by 4 bases, with 7 bases left in between. This CDR3 is 14 amino acids long. CDR1 is SGDLS, CDR2 YYNGEE, per germline. The CDR3 bases are TGTGCCAGCAGCGTAGTTCCCCTCACCGGGGAGCTGTTTTTT. This encodes CASSVVPLTGELFF.

The chain carries TRBV25-1 and TRBJ2-1; tentatively, D is TRBD2 (5 bases). Deletions cut 7 bases from V and 7 bases from J, with 17 bases between. Germline assignment: CDR1 MGHDK and CDR2 SYGVNS. The CDR3 has 14 residues. CDR3 coding DNA: TGTGCCAGCACCCCCCCCGGGGTGTGGAATGAGCAGTTCTTC. Translated: CASTPPGVWNEQFF.

The table lists this clonotype with a few counts. V gene TRBV5-1 combines with J gene TRBJ2-5; 7 positions match TRBD1. The CDR3 loop spans 15 amino acids. V lost 4 bases to trimming and J lost 2 bases; unmatched junction nucleotides: 8. Looked up from germline, CDR1 is SGHRS and CDR2 is YFSETQ. As DNA, the CDR3 is TGCGCCAGCAGCGCAATACAGGGGTGGCAAGAGACCCAGTACTTC. Protein: CASSAIQGWQETQYF. Looking up the rest from reference TRBV5-1 and TRBJ2-5 gives the full variable domain: KAGVTQTPRYLIKTRGQQVTLSCSPISGHRSVSWYQQTPGQGLQFLFEYFSETQRNKGNFPGRFSGRQFSNSRSEMNVSTLELGDSALYLCASSAIQGWQETQYFGPGTRLLVL.

This rearrangement joins TRBV6-5 to TRBJ1-3; no clear D gene. The V gene lost 0 bases and the J gene lost 2 bases, with 11 bases spanning the gap. CDR1 MNHEY and CDR2 SVGAGI come from the germline V gene. This CDR3 is 16 amino acids long. This CDR3 reads CASSYSIEGAGNTIYF. The CDR3 bases are TGTGCCAGCAGTTACTCGATTGAGGGAGCTGGAAACACCATATATTTT.

Ten or more counts support this clonotype. The chain carries TRBV7-9 and TRBJ1-1; D is unclear. The CDR3 consists of 15 residues. With 4 bases removed from V and 1 base from J, the gap between germline ends came to 13 bases. Germline V lookup: CDR1 SEHNR, CDR2 FQNEAQ (reference sequence). The CDR3: CASSSTGIGNTEAFF. CDR3 sequence (DNA): TGTGCCAGCAGCTCGACCGGTATTGGGAACACTGAAGCTTTCTTT.